The present T cell receptor beta chain was sequenced within a study of blood T cell repertoires in COVID-19. Study-wide context: Samples representing acute and convalescent COVID-19 were sourced from the United States, Italy and Spain. From T cells, B-cell-depleted T cells, or PBMCs came the material, which was cDNA or gDNA.

Authors' processing steps: Estimates of nucleated cell counts were drawn from the amplification of reference gene primers. Only in-frame clones appear in the TCRdb table, and some are missing; sequencing was by immunoSEQ multiplex PCR. The D gene and trimming were derived from the DNA, and the V and J assignments and clone size from that table. The sample includes some 94,000 clones, about nine tenths of them seen just once. CDR1 is MNHEY and CDR2 is SMNVEV in the germline V gene (reference sequence). The CDR3 is 17 amino acids. V dropped 4 bases and J dropped 3 bases, with 18 bases sitting between them.

The rearrangement joins TRBV27 to TRBJ1-4; no definite D call. The specimen sequenced was peripheral blood. The source is a human donor in a cohort sampled during active COVID-19. CDR3 in amino acids: CASSSSPGSGSNEKLFF. CDR3 nucleotides: TGTGCCAGCAGTTCAAGCCCAGGTAGCGGTTCTAATGAAAAACTGTTTTTT.